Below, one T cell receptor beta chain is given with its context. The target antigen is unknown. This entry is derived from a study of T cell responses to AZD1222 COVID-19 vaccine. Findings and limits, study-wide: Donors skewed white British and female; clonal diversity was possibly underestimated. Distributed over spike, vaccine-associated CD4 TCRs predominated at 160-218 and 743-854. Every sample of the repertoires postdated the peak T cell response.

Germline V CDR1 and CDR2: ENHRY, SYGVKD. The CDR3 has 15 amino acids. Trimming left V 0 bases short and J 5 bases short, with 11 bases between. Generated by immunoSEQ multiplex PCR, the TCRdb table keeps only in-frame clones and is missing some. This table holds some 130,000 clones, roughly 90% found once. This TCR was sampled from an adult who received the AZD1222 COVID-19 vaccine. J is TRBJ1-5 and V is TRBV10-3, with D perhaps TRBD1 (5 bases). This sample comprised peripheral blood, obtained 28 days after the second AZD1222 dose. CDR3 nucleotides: TGTGCCATCAGTGAGTCGTGGGGGGACGATCAGCCCCAGCATTTT. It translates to CAISESWGDDQPQHF.